This T cell receptor beta chain appears in the sequencing data of a study of shared clonotypes between healthy human individuals. The germline V gene has CDR1 LGHNA and CDR2 YSLEER. V was cut by 7 bases and J by 0 bases, with 12 bases left in between. The CDR3 is 14 amino acids. The protocol was immunoSEQ multiplex PCR, while the TCRdb copy is restricted to in-frame clones and leaves out a portion. The sample carries about 600,000 clones, around 78% recorded once. Specimen: PBMCs. The V call is TRBV4-3, the J call TRBJ1-1; D not resolved. The origin of this receptor is a woman aged 40 to 50 in good health. Some clones in this sample may be carry-over from other donors' samples. The CDR3 here is CASTTDLMNTEAFF. The CDR3 DNA follows: TGCGCCAGCACCACGGACCTTATGAACACTGAAGCTTTCTTT.